These 14 T cell receptor beta chains originate from one sample sequenced in a study of T-cell reconstitution after alpha-beta-depleted transplantation in children. Unique molecular identifiers were incorporated into the prepared TCRbeta library. Each CDR3 protein is one row after TCRdb ran MiXCR on the PCR reads. The sample consists of hundreds of thousands of distinct CDR3 sequences, roughly 17% of them appearing once. The sample in question was PBMCs from the stem cell graft donor, obtained from the stem cell graft. The receptor source for this set is a human donor who donated a stem cell graft to a child with acute myeloid leukemia.

This rearrangement joins TRBV20-1 to TRBJ1-6; the match to TRBD1 covers 7 bases. The CDR3 runs 17 residues. Looked up from germline, CDR1 is DFQATT and CDR2 is SNEGSKA (reference sequence). V lost 6 bases to trimming and J lost 8 bases; unmatched junction nucleotides: 19. The CDR3 region has the DNA TGCAGTGCCTCCCCCCGGGCTCCAAAGACAGGGCATTCACCCCTCCACTTT. Amino acid sequence: CSASPRAPKTGHSPLHF.

This clonotype has at least ten counts. The gene calls are TRBV24-1 and TRBJ2-5, with 8 bases lining up with TRBD1. Trimming took 4 bases from V and 2 from J; bases not matched to a gene: 8. The CDR3 is 16 amino acids. CDR1 and CDR2 from the germline V gene are KGHDR and SFDVKD. DNA for the CDR3: TGTGCCACCAGTGACTTGACGACAGGGGATCAAGAGACCCAGTACTTC. Protein sequence: CATSDLTTGDQETQYF.

In its sample, this clonotype was seen a few times. This CDR3 reads CASSPQGQGYTF. CDR3 coding DNA: TGTGCCAGCAGCCCACAGGGGCAAGGCTACACCTTC. The rearrangement links TRBV7-9 to TRBJ1-2; TRBD1 matches at 7 bases. The CDR3 totals 12 residues. Trimming took 5 bases from V and 8 from J; bases not matched to a gene: 5. Germline CDR1 is SEHNR and CDR2 is FQNEAQ (reference sequence).

This clonotype showed up just a few times. The gene calls are TRBV7-9 and TRBJ2-3, with 10 bases that match TRBD2. The CDR3 is made up of 17 amino acids. CDR1 and CDR2 from the germline V gene are SEHNR and FQNEAQ (reference sequence). Trimming at V came to 4 bases and at J to 6 bases, leaving 13 bases not matched to a gene. CDR3 in amino acids: CASSSRLSLAGKDTQYF. The CDR3 nucleotides read TGTGCCAGCAGCTCGAGGCTATCACTAGCGGGGAAGGATACGCAGTATTTT.

As regards this clonotype: A much larger clone differs by one base, so this may be a read error. The chain is built from TRBV5-6 and TRBJ1-2; D gene ambiguous. The V end lost 0 bases, the J end lost 6 bases, and 12 bases lay between the germline ends. CDR1 and CDR2 from the germline V gene are SGHDT and YYEEEE. The CDR3 extends over 14 amino acids. CDR3 nucleotides: TGTGCCAGCAGCTTGGAGCAGGCGTTCCATGGCTACACCTTC. Protein sequence: CASSLEQAFHGYTF.

The sample holds many counts of this clonotype. The V and J genes are TRBV7-9 and TRBJ2-5, with TRBD2 identical over 11 bases. The CDR3 runs 14 residues. The V segment lost 4 bases and the J segment 2 bases; nucleotides outside the gene matches: 0. CDR1 and CDR2 (germline): SEHNR, FQNEAQ (reference sequence). This CDR3 reads CASSWTSGQETQYF. CDR3 coding DNA: TGTGCCAGCAGCTGGACTAGCGGGCAAGAGACCCAGTACTTC.

This clonotype has a count of ten or more. The chain employs TRBV12-3 or TRBV12-4 and TRBJ2-7, with D tentatively TRBD1 (6 bases). This CDR3 is 14 amino acids long. The V gene lost 4 bases and the J gene lost 5 bases, with 15 bases spanning the gap. The CDR3 reads CASSWQGPNHEQYF. The CDR3 nucleotides read TGTGCCAGCAGTTGGCAGGGGCCAAACCACGAGCAGTACTTC.

This clonotype was detected only a few times. The CDR3 nucleotides read TGCGCCAGCAGCCCTCACAGCTTGAATTCACCCCTCCACTTT. Amino acid sequence: CASSPHSLNSPLHF. This chain joins TRBV5-1 and TRBJ1-6; D ambiguous. Trimming removed 4 bases at V and 7 bases at J, with 12 bases between. The CDR3 loop spans 14 amino acids. CDR1 and CDR2 (germline): SGHRS, YFSETQ.

This clonotype was counted many times. V is TRBV15 and J is TRBJ2-7; TRBD2 might be the D (5 bases). Trimming shortened V by 5 bases and J by 1 base, and 15 bases separated the two germline ends. CDR1 and CDR2 from the germline V gene are LNHNV and YYDKDF (reference sequence). CDR3 size: 15 residues. CDR3 sequence: CATSLTSEGSYEQYF. The CDR3 bases are TGTGCCACCAGCCTAACAAGCGAGGGTTCCTACGAGCAGTACTTC.

This clonotype was detected only a few times. The chain is built from TRBV15 and TRBJ1-3; the D gene is possibly TRBD1 (6 bases). The V and J ends lost 4 bases and 2 bases respectively, with 9 bases between them. The length of the CDR3 is 14 residues. From germline, CDR1 is LNHNV and CDR2 YYDKDF (reference sequence). CDR3 nucleotides: TGTGCCACCAGCAAGGGGGACCCTGGAAACACCATATATTTT. Translating it yields CATSKGDPGNTIYF. Full variable domain (missing parts from reference TRBV15 and TRBJ1-3): DAMVIQNPRYQVTQFGKPVTLSCSQTLNHNVMYWYQQKSSQAPKLLFHYYDKDFNNEADTPDNFQSRRPNTSFCFLDIRSPGLGDTAMYLCATSKGDPGNTIYFGEGSWLTVV.

The sample holds many counts of this clonotype. This chain links TRBV15 with TRBJ2-1; 7 bases map to TRBD2. CDR3 size: 13 residues. Germline V gene data show CDR1 as LNHNV and CDR2 as YYDKDF (reference sequence). V lost 3 bases to trimming and J lost 6 bases; unmatched junction nucleotides: 2. The CDR3 DNA sequence: TGTGCCACCAGCAGGGGACTACTCAATGAGCAGTTCTTC. It is translated as CATSRGLLNEQFF.

This chain joins TRBV6-1 and TRBJ2-2; no clear D gene. Trimming took 7 bases from V and 0 from J, leaving 15 bases between them. CDR1 MNHNS and CDR2 SASEGT come from the germline V gene. The CDR3 contains 16 residues. CDR3 sequence (DNA): TGTGCCAGCACCGCCCCTTTGAGATCGAACACCGGGGAGCTGTTTTTT. Amino acids: CASTAPLRSNTGELFF.

A word on this clonotype: Since a much larger clone is just one base distant, this may be a read error. This chain joins TRBV9 and TRBJ2-2; 7 bases align to TRBD1. CDR3 size: 14 residues. The germline CDR1 and CDR2 sequences are SGDLS and YYNGEE. V shed 4 bases and J 0 bases; nucleotides not matched to a gene: 0. CDR3 coding DNA: TGTGCCAGCAGCAGGGGGCCGAACACCGGGGAGCTGTTTTTT. Its translation: CASSRGPNTGELFF.

This clonotype was counted ten times or more. The chain has TRBV7-2 and TRBJ2-5; D not resolved. The V end was cut by 7 bases, the J end by 3 bases, with 18 bases between. The CDR3 contains 15 residues. CDR1 and CDR2 from the germline V gene are SGHTA and FQGNSA. CDR3 amino acids: CASTIRPRWEETQYF. The CDR3 nucleotides read TGTGCCAGCACCATTAGGCCGCGCTGGGAAGAGACCCAGTACTTC.